This T cell receptor (beta chain) emerged from a study of blood T cell repertoires in COVID-19. Study-level information: Donors in the United States, Italy and Spain gave samples during acute or convalescent COVID-19. T cells, B-cell-depleted T cells, or PBMCs supplied cDNA or gDNA.

As handled by the study authors: Amplification from reference gene primers served as the basis for estimated nucleated cell counts. Repertoires were generated with immunoSEQ multiplex PCR, while TCRdb's copy carries only in-frame clones and drops some. V, J and clone size are taken as reported in that table, and D and trimming were inferred from the DNA itself. This table has around 300,000 clones, approximately 90% appearing once. This clone showed up just a few times. Germline V gene data show CDR1 as MNHNS and CDR2 as SASEGT. V dropped 0 bases and J dropped 14 bases, with 11 bases sitting between them. CDR3 size: 13 residues.

The sample taken for sequencing was peripheral blood. This sequence joins TRBV6-1 and TRBJ1-6; no firm D call. The receptor was isolated from a woman aged 30 to 39 with active or convalescent COVID-19. The CDR3 DNA follows: TGTGCCAGCAGTGAAGCTGTAGGGAGGACCCTCCACTTT. Translated, it gives CASSEAVGRTLHF.